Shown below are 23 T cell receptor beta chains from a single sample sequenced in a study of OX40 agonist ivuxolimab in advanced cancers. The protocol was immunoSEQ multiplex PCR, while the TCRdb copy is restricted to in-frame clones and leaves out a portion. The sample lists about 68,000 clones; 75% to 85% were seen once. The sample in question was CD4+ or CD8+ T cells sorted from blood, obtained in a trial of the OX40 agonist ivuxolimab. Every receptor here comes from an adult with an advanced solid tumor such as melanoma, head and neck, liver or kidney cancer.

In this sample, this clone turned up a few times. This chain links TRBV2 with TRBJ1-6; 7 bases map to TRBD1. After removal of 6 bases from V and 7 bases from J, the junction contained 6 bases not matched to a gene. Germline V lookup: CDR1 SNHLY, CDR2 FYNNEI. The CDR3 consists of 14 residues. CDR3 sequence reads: CASRRQGVNSPLHF. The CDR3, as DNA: TGTGCCAGCAGGAGACAGGGCGTGAATTCACCCCTCCACTTT.

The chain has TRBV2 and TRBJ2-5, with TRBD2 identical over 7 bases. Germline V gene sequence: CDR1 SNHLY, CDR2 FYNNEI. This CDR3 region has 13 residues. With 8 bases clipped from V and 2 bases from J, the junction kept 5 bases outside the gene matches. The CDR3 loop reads CASVLAEQETQYF. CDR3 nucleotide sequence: TGTGCCAGCGTCCTAGCGGAGCAAGAGACCCAGTACTTC.

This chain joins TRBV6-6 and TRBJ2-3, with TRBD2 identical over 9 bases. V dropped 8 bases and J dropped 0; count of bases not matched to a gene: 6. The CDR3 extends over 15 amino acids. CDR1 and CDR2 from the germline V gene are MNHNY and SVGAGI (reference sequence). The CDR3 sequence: CASALAGASTDTQYF. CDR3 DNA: TGTGCCAGCGCGTTAGCGGGGGCGAGCACAGATACGCAGTATTTT.

Written as DNA, the CDR3 is TGTGCCAGCAGCTTAGTAGCGGATACGAACACCGGGGAGCTGTTTTTT. Amino acids: CASSLVADTNTGELFF. V gene TRBV11-3 combines with J gene TRBJ2-2, with a weak D call TRBD2 (6 bases). CDR1 is SGHNT and CDR2 is YENEEA in the germline V gene. CDR3 size: 16 residues. V shed 1 base and J shed 0 bases, with 9 bases lying between them.

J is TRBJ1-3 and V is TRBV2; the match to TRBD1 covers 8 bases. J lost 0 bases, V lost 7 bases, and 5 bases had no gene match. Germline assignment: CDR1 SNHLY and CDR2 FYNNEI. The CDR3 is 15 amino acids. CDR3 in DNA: TGTGCCAGCAACCAGGGGGCCCTCTCTGGAAACACCATATATTTT. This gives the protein CASNQGALSGNTIYF.

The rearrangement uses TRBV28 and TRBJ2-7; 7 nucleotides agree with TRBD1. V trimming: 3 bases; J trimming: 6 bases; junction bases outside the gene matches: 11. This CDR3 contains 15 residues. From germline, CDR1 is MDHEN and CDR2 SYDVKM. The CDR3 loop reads CASSLGANRGREQYF. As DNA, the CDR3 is TGTGCCAGCAGTTTGGGGGCAAACAGGGGCCGCGAGCAGTACTTC.

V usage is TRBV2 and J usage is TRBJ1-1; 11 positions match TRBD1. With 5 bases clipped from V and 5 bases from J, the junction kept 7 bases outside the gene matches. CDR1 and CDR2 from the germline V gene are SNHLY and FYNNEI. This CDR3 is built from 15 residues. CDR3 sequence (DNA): TGTGCCAGCAGTAAACGGACAGGGGGCAGGACTGAAGCTTTCTTT. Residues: CASSKRTGGRTEAFF.

The CDR3 is CASSVVRGASYNEQFF. CDR3 coding DNA: TGTGCCAGCAGCGTAGTGCGGGGGGCGTCCTACAATGAGCAGTTCTTC. The rearrangement links TRBV9 to TRBJ2-1; 8 nucleotides line up with TRBD2. Trimming took 0 bases from V and 1 from J; bases not matched to a gene: 3. Germline V gene sequence: CDR1 SGDLS, CDR2 YYNGEE. CDR3 size: 16 residues.

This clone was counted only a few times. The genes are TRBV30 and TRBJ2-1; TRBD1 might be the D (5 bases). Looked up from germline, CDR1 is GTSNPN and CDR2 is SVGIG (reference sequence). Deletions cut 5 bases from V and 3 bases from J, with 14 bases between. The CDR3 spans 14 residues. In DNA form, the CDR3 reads TGTGCCTGGGGCAAAGGGGCAATCTACAATGAGCAGTTCTTC. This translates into CAWGKGAIYNEQFF.

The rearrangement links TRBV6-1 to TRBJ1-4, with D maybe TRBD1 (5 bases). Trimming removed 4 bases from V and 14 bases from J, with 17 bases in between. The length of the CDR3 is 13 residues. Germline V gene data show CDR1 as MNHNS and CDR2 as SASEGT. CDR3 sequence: CASSADRGVGLFF. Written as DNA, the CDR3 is TGTGCCAGCAGTGCCGACAGAGGGGTAGGGCTGTTTTTT.

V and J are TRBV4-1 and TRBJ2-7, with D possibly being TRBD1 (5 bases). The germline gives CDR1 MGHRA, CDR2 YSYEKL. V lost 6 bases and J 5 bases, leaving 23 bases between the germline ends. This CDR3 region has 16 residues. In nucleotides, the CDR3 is TGCGCCAGCAGGGCGGTGTGGGGCAGGGAAGCAAACGAGCAGTACTTC. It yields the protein CASRAVWGREANEQYF.

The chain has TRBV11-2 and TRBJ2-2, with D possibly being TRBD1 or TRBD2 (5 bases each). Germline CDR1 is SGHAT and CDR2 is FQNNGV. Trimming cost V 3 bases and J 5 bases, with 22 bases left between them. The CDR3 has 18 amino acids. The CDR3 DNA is TGTGCCAGCAGCTTTTCGCATCTGGGACGACGGAGGACCGGGGAGCTGTTTTTT. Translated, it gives CASSFSHLGRRRTGELFF.

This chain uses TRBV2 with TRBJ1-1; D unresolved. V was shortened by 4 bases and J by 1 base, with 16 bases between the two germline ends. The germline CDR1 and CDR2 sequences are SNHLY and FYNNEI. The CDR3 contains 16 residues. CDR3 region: CASSGGRGVSNTEAFF. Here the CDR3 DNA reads TGTGCCAGCAGTGGGGGTCGGGGAGTGTCGAACACTGAAGCTTTCTTT.

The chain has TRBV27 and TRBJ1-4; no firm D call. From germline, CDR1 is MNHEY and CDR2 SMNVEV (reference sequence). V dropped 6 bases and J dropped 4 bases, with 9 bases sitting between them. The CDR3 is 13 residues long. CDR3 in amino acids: CASSYGFNEKLFF. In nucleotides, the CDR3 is TGTGCCAGCAGCTATGGGTTTAATGAAAAACTGTTTTTT.

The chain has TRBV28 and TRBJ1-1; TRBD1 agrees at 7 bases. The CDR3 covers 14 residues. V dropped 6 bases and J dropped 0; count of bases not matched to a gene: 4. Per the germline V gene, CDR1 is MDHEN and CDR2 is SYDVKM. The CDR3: CASSTGQLNTEAFF. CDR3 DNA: TGTGCCAGCAGCACGGGACAGTTGAACACTGAAGCTTTCTTT. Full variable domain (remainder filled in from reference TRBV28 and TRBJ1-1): DVKVTQSSRYLVKRTGEKVFLECVQDMDHENMFWYRQDPGLGLRLIYFSYDVKMKEKGDIPEGYSVSREKKERFSLILESASTNQTSMYLCASSTGQLNTEAFFGQGTRLTVV.

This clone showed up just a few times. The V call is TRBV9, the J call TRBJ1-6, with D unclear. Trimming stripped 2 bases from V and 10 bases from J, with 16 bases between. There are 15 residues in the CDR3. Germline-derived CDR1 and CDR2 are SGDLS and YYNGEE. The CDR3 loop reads CASSVPLGANSPLHF. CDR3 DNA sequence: TGTGCCAGCAGCGTTCCCCTCGGAGCGAACTCACCCCTCCACTTT.

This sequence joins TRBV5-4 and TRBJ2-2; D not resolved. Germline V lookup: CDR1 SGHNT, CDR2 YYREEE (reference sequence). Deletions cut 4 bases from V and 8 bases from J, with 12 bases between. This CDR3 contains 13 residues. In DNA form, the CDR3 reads TGTGCCAGCAGCCCATTGGTGGGAGGGGAGCTGTTTTTT. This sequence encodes CASSPLVGGELFF.

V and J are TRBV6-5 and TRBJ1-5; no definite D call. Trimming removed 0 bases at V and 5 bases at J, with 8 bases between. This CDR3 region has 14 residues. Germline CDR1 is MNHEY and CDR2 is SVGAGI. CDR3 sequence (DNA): TGTGCCAGCAGTTACTCGTTAGGTTATCAGCCCCAGCATTTT. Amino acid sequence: CASSYSLGYQPQHF.

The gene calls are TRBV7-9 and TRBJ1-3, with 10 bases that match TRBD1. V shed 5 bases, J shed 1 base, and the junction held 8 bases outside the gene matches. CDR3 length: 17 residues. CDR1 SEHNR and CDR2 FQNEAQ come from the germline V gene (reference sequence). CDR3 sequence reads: CASSPMDRGVSGNTIYF. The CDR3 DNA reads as TGTGCCAGCAGCCCAATGGACAGGGGGGTATCTGGAAACACCATATATTTT.

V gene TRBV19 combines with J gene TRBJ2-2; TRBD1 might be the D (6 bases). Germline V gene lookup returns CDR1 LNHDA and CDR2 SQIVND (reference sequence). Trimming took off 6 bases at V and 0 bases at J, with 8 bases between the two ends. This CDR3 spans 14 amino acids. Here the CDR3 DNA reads TGTGCCAGTAGAAGGGGGACGAACACCGGGGAGCTGTTTTTT. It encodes CASRRGTNTGELFF.

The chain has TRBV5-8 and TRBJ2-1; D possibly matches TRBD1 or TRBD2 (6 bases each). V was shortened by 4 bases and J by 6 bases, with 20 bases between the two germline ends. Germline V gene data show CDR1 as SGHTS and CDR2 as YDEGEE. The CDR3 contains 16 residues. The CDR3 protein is CASSRGQSLIFNEQFF. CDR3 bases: TGTGCCAGCAGCCGGGGGCAATCACTAATATTCAATGAGCAGTTCTTC.

CDR3 nucleotides: TGTGCCAGCAGCCAGACAGGCCTAGCTAGCACAGATACGCAGTATTTT. Translated: CASSQTGLASTDTQYF. The J gene is TRBJ2-3, the V gene TRBV11-3, with D possibly TRBD1 on 6 matching bases. The germline V gene encodes CDR1 SGHNT and CDR2 YENEEA. This CDR3 spans 16 amino acids. With 5 bases removed from V and 0 bases from J, the gap between germline ends came to 15 bases.

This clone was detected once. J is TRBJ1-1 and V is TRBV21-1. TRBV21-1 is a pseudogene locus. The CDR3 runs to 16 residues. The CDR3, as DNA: TGTGCCAGCAGCAAAGTCGGAGGTGATAGGAACACTGAAGCTTTCTTT. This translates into CASSKVGGDRNTEAFF.